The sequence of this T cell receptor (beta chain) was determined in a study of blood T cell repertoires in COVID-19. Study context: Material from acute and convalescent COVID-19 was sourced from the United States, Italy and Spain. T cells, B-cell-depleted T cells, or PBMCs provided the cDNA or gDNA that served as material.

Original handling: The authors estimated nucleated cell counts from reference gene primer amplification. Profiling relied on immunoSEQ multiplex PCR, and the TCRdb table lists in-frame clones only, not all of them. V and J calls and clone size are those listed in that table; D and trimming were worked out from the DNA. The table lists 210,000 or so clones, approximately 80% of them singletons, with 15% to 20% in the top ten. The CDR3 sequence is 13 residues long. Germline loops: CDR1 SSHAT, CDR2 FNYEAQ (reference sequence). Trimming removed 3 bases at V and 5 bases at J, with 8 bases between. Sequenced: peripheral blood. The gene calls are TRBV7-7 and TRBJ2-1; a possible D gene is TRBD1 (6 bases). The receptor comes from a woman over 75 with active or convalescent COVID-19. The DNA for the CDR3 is TGTGCCAGCAGCTTCAACAGGGACAATGAGCAGTTCTTC. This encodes CASSFNRDNEQFF. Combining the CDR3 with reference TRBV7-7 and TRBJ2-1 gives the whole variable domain GAGVSQSPRYKVTKRGQDVTLRCDPISSHATLYWYQQALGQGPEFLTYFNYEAQPDKSGLPSDRFSAERPEGSISTLTIQRTEQRDSAMYRCASSFNRDNEQFFGPGTRLTVL.